This T cell receptor (beta chain) was captured in a study of blood T cell repertoires in COVID-19. Study in general: Acute-phase and convalescent COVID-19 samples originated in the United States, Italy and Spain. The cDNA or gDNA used as material had been derived from T cells, B-cell-depleted T cells, or PBMCs.

CDR1 is SGHTS and CDR2 is YDEGEE in the germline V gene. Between the trimmed V and J ends, which lost 0 bases and 1 base, there was a span of 14 bases. The CDR3 is 16 amino acids. TCRdb keeps only in-frame clones here, not all; method: immunoSEQ multiplex PCR. This sample has a few hundred thousand clones, with 65% to 90% found just once. V and J are TRBV5-8 and TRBJ2-7; D possibly corresponds to TRBD2 (6 bases). The sample was peripheral blood. This clonotype was sampled from a woman aged 70-85 years with COVID-19, enrolled during active disease. The CDR3 loop is CASSLGGTGPSYEQYF. CDR3 coding DNA: TGTGCCAGCAGCTTGGGGGGGACTGGGCCGTCCTACGAGCAGTACTTC.